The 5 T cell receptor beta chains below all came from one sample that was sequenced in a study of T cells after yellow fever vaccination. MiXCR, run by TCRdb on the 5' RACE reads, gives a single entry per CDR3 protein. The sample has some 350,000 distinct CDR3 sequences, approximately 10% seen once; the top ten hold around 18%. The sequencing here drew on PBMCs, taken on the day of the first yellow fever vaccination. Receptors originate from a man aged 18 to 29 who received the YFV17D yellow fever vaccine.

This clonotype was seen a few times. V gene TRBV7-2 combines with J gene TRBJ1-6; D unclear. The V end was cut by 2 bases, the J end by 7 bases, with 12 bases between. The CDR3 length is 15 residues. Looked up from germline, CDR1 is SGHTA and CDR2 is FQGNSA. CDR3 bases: TGTGCCAGCAGCTTAATGCGGCCGGAGAATTCACCCCTCCACTTT. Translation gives CASSLMRPENSPLHF.

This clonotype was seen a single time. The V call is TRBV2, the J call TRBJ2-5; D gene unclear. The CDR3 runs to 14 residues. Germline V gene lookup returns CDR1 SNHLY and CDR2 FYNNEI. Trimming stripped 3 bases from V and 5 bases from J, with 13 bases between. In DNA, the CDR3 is TGTGCCAGCAGTGAGGTGGGGATCGGCGAGACCCAGTACTTC. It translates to CASSEVGIGETQYF.

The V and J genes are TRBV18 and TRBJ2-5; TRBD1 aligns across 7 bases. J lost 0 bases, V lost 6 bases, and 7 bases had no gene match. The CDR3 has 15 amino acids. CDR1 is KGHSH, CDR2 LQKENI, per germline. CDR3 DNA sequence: TGTGCCAGCTCCCGGGGACAGATCAACCAAGAGACCCAGTACTTC. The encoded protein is CASSRGQINQETQYF.

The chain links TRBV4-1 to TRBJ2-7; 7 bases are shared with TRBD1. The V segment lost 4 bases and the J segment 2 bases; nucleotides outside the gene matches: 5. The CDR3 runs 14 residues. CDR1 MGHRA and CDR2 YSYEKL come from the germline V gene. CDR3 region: CASSPQGFAYEQYF. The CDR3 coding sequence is TGCGCCAGCAGCCCACAGGGGTTTGCCTACGAGCAGTACTTC.

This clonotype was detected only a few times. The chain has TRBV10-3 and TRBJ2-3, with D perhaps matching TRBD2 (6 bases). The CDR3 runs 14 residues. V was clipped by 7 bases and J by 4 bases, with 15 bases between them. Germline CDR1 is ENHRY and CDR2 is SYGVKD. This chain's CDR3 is CAINDGGASDTQYF. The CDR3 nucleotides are TGTGCCATCAATGACGGGGGTGCATCAGATACGCAGTATTTT.